These 13 T cell receptor beta chains came from one sample sequenced in a study of beta chain features in type 1 diabetes. The entirety of the isolated RNA underwent reverse transcription, so expressed TCRB transcripts were sequenced. The protocol was immunoSEQ multiplex PCR, while the TCRdb copy is restricted to in-frame clones and leaves out a portion. The sample carries 350,000 or so clones, around a fifth recorded once. Specimen: naive CD4+ T cells from blood. The receptors were sampled from a woman in her late teens or twenties in good health.

CDR3 amino acids: CASSPAAGRYEQFF. As DNA, the CDR3 is TGTGCCAGCTCACCAGCAGCGGGAAGGTATGAGCAGTTCTTC. The chain is built from TRBV18 and TRBJ2-1; 7 nucleotides match TRBD2. The CDR3 sequence is 14 residues long. Germline V lookup: CDR1 KGHSH, CDR2 LQKENI. The V segment lost 2 bases and the J segment 8 bases; nucleotides outside the gene matches: 6.

This clone appeared a few times. The chain employs TRBV11-3 and TRBJ2-3; 7 bases align to TRBD2. The CDR3 consists of 16 residues. Germline V gene lookup returns CDR1 SGHNT and CDR2 YENEEA. Unmatched junction bases numbered 14, after V lost 5 bases and J lost 6 bases. DNA for the CDR3: TGTGCCAGCAGCCCACGAGCGGGACCTGAGCGGGATACGCAGTATTTT. Translating gives CASSPRAGPERDTQYF.

V usage is TRBV6-1 and J usage is TRBJ1-1, with 7 nucleotides matching TRBD1. V lost 4 bases and J lost 8; bases outside the gene matches: 7. The CDR3 extends over 13 amino acids. Germline CDR1 is MNHNS and CDR2 is SASEGT. CDR3 sequence (DNA): TGTGCCAGCAGTGGTGACAGGGAGAGAGAAGCTTTCTTT. Translating it yields CASSGDREREAFF.

This clone appeared a few times. The chain couples TRBV6-5 to TRBJ1-3; D gene unclear. Trimming left V 5 bases short and J 0 bases short, with 8 bases between. The CDR3 has 14 residues. In germline, CDR1 is MNHEY, CDR2 SVGAGI. The CDR3 DNA is TGTGCCAGCAGTGCTACGTTCTCTGGAAACACCATATATTTT. Translating it yields CASSATFSGNTIYF.

The sample holds a few counts of this clone. This sequence joins TRBV7-9 and TRBJ2-3, with 12 bases matching TRBD2. The CDR3 has 17 residues. Germline V CDR1 and CDR2: SEHNR, FQNEAQ (reference sequence). V trimming: 6 bases; J trimming: 0 bases; junction bases outside the gene matches: 7. The CDR3 loop reads CASRYGLAGPSTDTQYF. CDR3 nucleotides: TGTGCCAGCAGATATGGACTAGCGGGACCAAGCACAGATACGCAGTATTTT.

J is TRBJ1-2 and V is TRBV9; 8 bases fit TRBD1. The CDR3 has 13 amino acids. With V trimmed by 5 bases and J by 5 bases, 5 bases remained unmatched. The germline V gene encodes CDR1 SGDLS and CDR2 YYNGEE. Here the CDR3 DNA reads TGTGCCAGCAGTGACAGACAGGGGTATGGCTACACCTTC. It yields the protein CASSDRQGYGYTF. Full variable domain (remainder filled in from reference TRBV9 and TRBJ1-2): DSGVTQTPKHLITATGQRVTLRCSPRSGDLSVYWYQQSLDQGLQFLIQYYNGEERAKGNILERFSAQQFPDLHSELNLSSLELGDSALYFCASSDRQGYGYTFGSGTRLTVV.

This clone was detected a few times. This chain links TRBV5-1 with TRBJ2-1; 10 bases are shared with TRBD2. The CDR3 runs 18 residues. The V and J ends lost 4 bases and 4 bases, in that order; junction bases with no gene match: 14. CDR1 is SGHRS, CDR2 YFSETQ, per germline. CDR3 amino acids: CASSNQPPGTSVYNEQFF. The CDR3 bases are TGCGCCAGCAGCAACCAGCCCCCCGGGACTAGCGTGTACAATGAGCAGTTCTTC.

About this clone itself: This sample also contains other DNA sequences that code for the same CDR3. V usage is TRBV29-1 and J usage is TRBJ2-7; 7 bases agree with TRBD2. This CDR3 has 11 amino acids. Germline CDR1 and CDR2: SQVTM and ANQGSEA. Unmatched junction bases numbered 0, after V lost 4 bases and J lost 3 bases. CDR3 sequence: CSVGGGYEQYF. The CDR3 DNA reads TGCAGCGTTGGGGGGGGCTACGAGCAGTACTTC.

The chain joins TRBV5-1 to TRBJ2-3, with a possible D match to TRBD1 (6 bases). V gave up 4 bases and J gave up 0 bases, with 12 bases separating them. Germline V gene lookup returns CDR1 SGHRS and CDR2 YFSETQ. The CDR3 is 15 amino acids. This chain's CDR3 is CASSPPTGSTDTQYF. CDR3 coding DNA: TGCGCCAGCAGCCCCCCAACAGGGAGCACAGATACGCAGTATTTT. Variable domain in full (rest from reference TRBV5-1 and TRBJ2-3): KAGVTQTPRYLIKTRGQQVTLSCSPISGHRSVSWYQQTPGQGLQFLFEYFSETQRNKGNFPGRFSGRQFSNSRSEMNVSTLELGDSALYLCASSPPTGSTDTQYFGPGTRLTVL.

There are a few counts of this clone. The CDR3 nucleotides read TGTGCCAGCAGTAGCGGGGTCTCACGGGAGACCCAGTACTTC. Translating it yields CASSSGVSRETQYF. This chain uses TRBV7-9 with TRBJ2-5; 8 bases match TRBD2. Per germline, CDR1 SEHNR and CDR2 FQNEAQ (reference sequence). The CDR3 covers 14 residues. V was clipped by 6 bases and J by 5 bases; unmatched bases: 8.

This chain links TRBV25-1 with TRBJ2-3; D is uncertain. Trimming took off 2 bases at V and 6 bases at J, with 9 bases between the two ends. The CDR3 is 13 residues long. In germline, CDR1 is MGHDK, CDR2 SYGVNS. The CDR3 region has the DNA TGTGCCAGCAGTGAAGAGTCGCGGGATACGCAGTATTTT. Protein sequence: CASSEESRDTQYF.

In its sample, this clone was seen a few times. The V call is TRBV29-1, the J call TRBJ2-3, with TRBD1 as a possible D gene (5 bases). The CDR3 has 15 amino acids. Per the germline V gene, CDR1 is SQVTM and CDR2 is ANQGSEA. V was pared by 5 bases and J by 5 bases, with 20 bases between. CDR3 DNA: TGCAGCGTTCCGAAACCCCCAGGGTTAGGAGATACGCAGTATTTT. Amino acid sequence: CSVPKPPGLGDTQYF.

The rearrangement joins TRBV7-9 to TRBJ2-7; 8 nucleotides match TRBD1. The ends lost 4 bases at V and 2 bases at J; junction bases unmatched: 16. CDR3 length equals 18 residues. Germline-derived CDR1 and CDR2 are SEHNR and FQNEAQ (reference sequence). The CDR3 DNA follows: TGTGCCAGCAGCTCAGGGATCATCCGGGACAGGTCTGCCTACGAGCAGTACTTC. Residues: CASSSGIIRDRSAYEQYF.